The present entry profiles one T cell receptor beta chain with its context. The CDR3 sequence is 15 residues long. Germline assignment: CDR1 SGHVS and CDR2 FQNEAQ. Trimming removed 3 bases from V and 6 bases from J; junction bases left unmatched: 3. Time point noted: pretreatment peripheral blood. This record belongs to a study of PD-L1 blockade in urothelial cancer. Study in general: The patients first took atezolizumab in about 2014, receiving 1,200 mg intravenously every 3 weeks.

The data were produced by immunoSEQ multiplex PCR, yet TCRdb's version contains in-frame clones alone and is incomplete. This table has 130,000 or so clones, approximately 84% appearing once. The sequenced sample was PBMCs, obtained around atezolizumab (anti-PD-L1) treatment. The source is a man aged 50 to 60 with urothelial cancer. This chain links TRBV7-8 with TRBJ2-2; 11 bases fit TRBD2. This chain's CDR3 is CASSFSGRAAGELFF. The CDR3 DNA reads TGTGCCAGCAGCTTTAGCGGGAGGGCCGCCGGGGAGCTGTTTTTT.